The clone carrying this T cell receptor (beta chain) was detected many times. Its target is unknown. This entry comes from a study of identical twins. All donors comprised healthy Caucasians. Carrying unique molecular identifiers, the cDNA also gained a universal primer site through template switching. TCRdb processed the 5' RACE reads anew with MiXCR; each CDR3 protein has one entry. The sample consists of around 530,000 distinct CDR3 sequences, roughly 15% of them appearing once. Study outcomes and limitations: Cord blood's abundant beta clonotypes had fewer insertions, unlike memory repertoires.

V was cut by 3 bases and J by 4 bases, with 8 bases left in between. The germline V gene encodes CDR1 KGHDR and CDR2 SFDVKD. This CDR3 region has 13 residues. These data also featured in a second study, about yellow fever vaccine responses in identical twins.

Sequencing was carried out using CD4+ T cells sorted from blood. This sequence was found in a young woman in good health. This chain connects TRBV24-1 to TRBJ2-5; no firm D call. CDR3 DNA sequence: TGTGCCACCAGTGATCCCATAAGAGAGACCCAGTACTTC. It encodes CATSDPIRETQYF.